Following are 15 T cell receptor beta chains from one sample sequenced in a study of technical replicates of blood from a handful of donors. Sequencing used immunoSEQ multiplex PCR; TCRdb keeps in-frame clones, though not all of them. Seen here are some 70,000 clones, about nine tenths observed once, and the top ten hold about 0.35%. Sequenced: T cells isolated from PBMCs. All receptors derive from a human donor in good health.

The J gene is TRBJ2-2, the V gene TRBV11-1, with 8 bases matching TRBD1. CDR1 is SGHAT, CDR2 FQDESV, per germline (reference sequence). The CDR3 sequence is 15 residues long. V gave up 6 bases and J gave up 3 bases; unmatched junction bases: 6. In DNA form, the CDR3 reads TGTGCCAGCAGAAGGACAGGGCGGGACACCGGGGAGCTGTTTTTT. Residues: CASRRTGRDTGELFF. Based on the CDR3 plus reference TRBV11-1 and TRBJ2-2, the full variable domain is EAEVAQSPRYKITEKSQAVAFWCDPISGHATLYWYRQILGQGPELLVQFQDESVVDDSQLPKDRFSAERLKGVDSTLKIQPAELGDSAMYLCASRRTGRDTGELFFGEGSRLTVL.

This sequence joins TRBV7-9 and TRBJ1-1; D gene unclear. Germline CDR1 is SEHNR and CDR2 is FQNEAQ (reference sequence). The CDR3 is 15 residues long. Trimming took off 1 base at V and 4 bases at J, with 13 bases between the two ends. The DNA of the CDR3 is TGTGCCAGCAGCTTAGGTTTTGAGGTTGGCACTGAAGCTTTCTTT. It specifies CASSLGFEVGTEAFF.

The V gene is TRBV7-3, the J gene TRBJ2-3; perhaps TRBD2 as D (5 bases). V lost 3 bases to trimming and J lost 2 bases, with 12 bases between them. Looked up from germline, CDR1 is SGHTA and CDR2 is FQGTGA. The CDR3 length is 15 residues. CDR3 DNA sequence: TGTGCCAGCAGCTTCAGGAGGCTCGACACAGATACGCAGTATTTT. Its translation is CASSFRRLDTDTQYF.

Here the CDR3 reads CASSLQGSYEQYF. The CDR3 nucleotides read TGTGCCAGCAGTTTACAGGGATCGTACGAGCAGTACTTC. The chain joins TRBV28 to TRBJ2-7, with D maybe TRBD1 (5 bases). V lost 2 bases and J 4 bases, leaving 9 bases between the germline ends. The CDR3 is made up of 13 amino acids. CDR1 and CDR2 from the germline V gene are MDHEN and SYDVKM.

This clone was seen a handful of times. The V call is TRBV10-1, the J call TRBJ2-7; maybe TRBD1 (6 bases). V lost 3 bases to trimming and J lost 2 bases, with 20 bases between them. CDR3 length: 17 residues. CDR1 and CDR2 from the germline V gene are WNHNN and SYGVQD (reference sequence). CDR3 sequence: CASSDRTGTNHTYEQYF. The CDR3 DNA reads TGCGCCAGCAGTGATAGAACCGGGACAAATCATACCTACGAGCAGTACTTC.

This clone showed up just once. The rearrangement links TRBV5-1 to TRBJ2-2; D is possibly TRBD1 (6 bases). This CDR3 contains 17 residues. The germline V and J ends were trimmed by 4 bases and 0 bases, with 16 bases remaining between them. The germline V gene has CDR1 SGHRS and CDR2 YFSETQ. In DNA, the CDR3 is TGCGCCAGCAGCCCCACCCTGCCAGGGGCGAACACCGGGGAGCTGTTTTTT. Amino acids: CASSPTLPGANTGELFF. The full variable domain, its missing parts supplied by reference TRBV5-1 and TRBJ2-2, is KAGVTQTPRYLIKTRGQQVTLSCSPISGHRSVSWYQQTPGQGLQFLFEYFSETQRNKGNFPGRFSGRQFSNSRSEMNVSTLELGDSALYLCASSPTLPGANTGELFFGEGSRLTVL.

CDR3 residues: CASSLTSVASYEQYF. CDR3 nucleotide sequence: TGCGCCAGCAGCCTTACTAGCGTGGCCTCCTACGAGCAGTACTTC. V and J are TRBV4-1 and TRBJ2-7; 7 positions match TRBD2. The CDR3 loop spans 15 amino acids. Unmatched junction bases numbered 6, after V lost 4 bases and J lost 0 bases. Germline V CDR1 and CDR2: MGHRA, YSYEKL.

CDR3 in DNA: TGTGCCAGCAGTGAAGCGGATTCCGGGACTGAAGCTTTCTTT. This sequence encodes CASSEADSGTEAFF. This chain uses TRBV6-1 with TRBJ1-1, with no clear D. The CDR3 is 14 amino acids. V shed 0 bases and J shed 5 bases, with 10 bases lying between them. Germline values: CDR1 MNHNS, CDR2 SASEGT.

This sequence joins TRBV7-9 and TRBJ2-4; TRBD1 might be the D (6 bases). Per germline, CDR1 SEHNR and CDR2 FQNEAQ (reference sequence). CDR3 length equals 17 residues. With 5 bases removed from V and 3 bases from J, the gap between germline ends came to 20 bases. The CDR3: CASSRPLGGRGKNIQYF. DNA for the CDR3: TGTGCCAGCAGCCGACCCCTAGGGGGAAGGGGCAAAAACATTCAGTACTTC.

V usage is TRBV29-1 and J usage is TRBJ1-1; perhaps TRBD1 as D (5 bases). Germline V gene data show CDR1 as SQVTM and CDR2 as ANQGSEA. Between the trimmed V and J ends, which lost 2 bases and 1 base, there was a span of 5 bases. The CDR3 sequence is 12 residues long. CDR3 sequence: CSVETGNTEAFF. Written as DNA, the CDR3 is TGCAGCGTTGAAACAGGGAACACTGAAGCTTTCTTT.

This rearrangement joins TRBV29-1 to TRBJ1-2, with 8 bases identical to TRBD1. The CDR3 contains 13 residues. CDR1 is SQVTM and CDR2 is ANQGSEA in the germline V gene. Germline trimming cut 0 bases from V and 4 bases from J; bases unmatched to any gene: 1. The CDR3 region is CSVEDGTGYGYTF. In DNA, the CDR3 is TGCAGCGTTGAAGACGGGACAGGCTATGGCTACACCTTC.

As to this clone: One end of the junction is discordant with germline, which a read error may explain. The chain carries TRBV30 and TRBJ1-2; 7 positions match TRBD1. The V gene's germline CDR1 is GTSNPN and CDR2 SVGIG (reference sequence). The CDR3 length is 13 residues. CDR3: CAWSIFGRGGAGF. The DNA of the CDR3 is TGTGCCTGGAGCATTTTCGGTAGAGGGGGCGCTGGCTTC.

The rearrangement joins TRBV6-6 to TRBJ1-4, with a possible D match to TRBD1 (6 bases). CDR3 length: 14 residues. V was pared by 6 bases and J by 4 bases, with 12 bases between. Germline assignment: CDR1 MNHNY and CDR2 SVGAGI (reference sequence). The CDR3 nucleotides read TGTGCCAGCAGCCCACAGGGTCTTAATGAAAAACTGTTTTTT. As protein: CASSPQGLNEKLFF.

J is TRBJ2-5 and V is TRBV2; D is possibly TRBD2 (5 bases). The V gene lost 4 bases and the J gene lost 1 base, with 10 bases spanning the gap. The CDR3 consists of 14 residues. Germline loops: CDR1 SNHLY, CDR2 FYNNEI. The DNA of the CDR3 is TGTGCCAGCAGTGGGCGGGCTTTCCAAGAGACCCAGTACTTC. Translating gives CASSGRAFQETQYF.

This chain connects TRBV6-1 to TRBJ1-1; TRBD1 is a possible D gene (6 bases). This CDR3 spans 13 amino acids. Trimming stripped 8 bases from V and 1 base from J, with 11 bases between. CDR1 and CDR2 from the germline V gene are MNHNS and SASEGT. CDR3 region: CASCRGGNTEAFF. CDR3 DNA sequence: TGTGCCAGCTGTAGAGGGGGGAACACTGAAGCTTTCTTT.